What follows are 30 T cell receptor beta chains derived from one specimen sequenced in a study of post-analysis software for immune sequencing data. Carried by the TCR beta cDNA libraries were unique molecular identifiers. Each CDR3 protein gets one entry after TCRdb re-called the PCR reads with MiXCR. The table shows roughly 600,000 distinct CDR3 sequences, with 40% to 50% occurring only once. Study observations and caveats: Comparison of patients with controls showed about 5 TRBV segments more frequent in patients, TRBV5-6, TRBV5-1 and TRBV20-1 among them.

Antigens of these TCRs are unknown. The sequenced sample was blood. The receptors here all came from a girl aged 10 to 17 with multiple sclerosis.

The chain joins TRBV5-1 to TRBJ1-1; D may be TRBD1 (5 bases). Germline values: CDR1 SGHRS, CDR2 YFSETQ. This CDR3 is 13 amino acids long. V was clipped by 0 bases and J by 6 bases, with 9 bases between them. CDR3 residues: CASSLAGGSEAFF. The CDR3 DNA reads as TGCGCCAGCAGCTTGGCCGGGGGGTCTGAAGCTTTCTTT.

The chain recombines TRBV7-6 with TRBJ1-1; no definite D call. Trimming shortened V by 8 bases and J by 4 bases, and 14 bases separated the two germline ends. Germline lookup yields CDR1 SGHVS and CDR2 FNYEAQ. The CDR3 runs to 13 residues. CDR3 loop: CASGDGTSTEAFF. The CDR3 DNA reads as TGTGCCAGCGGCGACGGAACGAGCACTGAAGCTTTCTTT.

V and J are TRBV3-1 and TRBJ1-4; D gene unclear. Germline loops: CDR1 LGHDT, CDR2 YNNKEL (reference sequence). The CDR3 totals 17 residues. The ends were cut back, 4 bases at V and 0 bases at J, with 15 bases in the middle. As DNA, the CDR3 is TGTGCCAGCAGCCGCCCCCGGACCGATGCAACTAATGAAAAACTGTTTTTT. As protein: CASSRPRTDATNEKLFF. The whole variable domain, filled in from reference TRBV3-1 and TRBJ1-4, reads DTAVSQTPKYLVTQMGNDKSIKCEQNLGHDTMYWYKQDSKKFLKIMFSYNNKELIINETVPNRFSPKSPDKAHLNLHINSLELGDSAVYFCASSRPRTDATNEKLFFGSGTQLSVL.

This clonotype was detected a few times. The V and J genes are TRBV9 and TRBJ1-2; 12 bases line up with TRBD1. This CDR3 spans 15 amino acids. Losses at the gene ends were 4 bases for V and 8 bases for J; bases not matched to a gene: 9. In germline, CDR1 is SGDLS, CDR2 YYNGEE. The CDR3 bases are TGTGCCAGCAGCCCTCGGCCGGGACAGGGGGCGGGCTACACCTTC. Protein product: CASSPRPGQGAGYTF.

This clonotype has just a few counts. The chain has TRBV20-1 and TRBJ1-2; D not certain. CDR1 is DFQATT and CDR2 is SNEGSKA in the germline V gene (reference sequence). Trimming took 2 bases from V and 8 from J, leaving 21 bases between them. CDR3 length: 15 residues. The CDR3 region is CSARHSLEAPQGYTF. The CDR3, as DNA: TGCAGTGCTAGACATTCTTTGGAGGCGCCCCAAGGCTACACCTTC.

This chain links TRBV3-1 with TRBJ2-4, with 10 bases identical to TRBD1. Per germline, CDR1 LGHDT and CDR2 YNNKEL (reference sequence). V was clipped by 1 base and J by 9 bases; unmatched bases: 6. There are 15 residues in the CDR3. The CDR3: CASSQGTGTGAIQYF. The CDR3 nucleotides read TGTGCCAGCAGCCAAGGGACCGGGACAGGGGCCATTCAGTACTTC.

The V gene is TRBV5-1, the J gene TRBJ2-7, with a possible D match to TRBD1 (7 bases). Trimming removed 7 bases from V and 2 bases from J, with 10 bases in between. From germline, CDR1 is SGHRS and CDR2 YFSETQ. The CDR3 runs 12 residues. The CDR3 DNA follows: TGCGCCAGCGGGGGGACAGCCTACGAGCAGTACTTC. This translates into CASGGTAYEQYF. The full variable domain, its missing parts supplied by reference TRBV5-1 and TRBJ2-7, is KAGVTQTPRYLIKTRGQQVTLSCSPISGHRSVSWYQQTPGQGLQFLFEYFSETQRNKGNFPGRFSGRQFSNSRSEMNVSTLELGDSALYLCASGGTAYEQYFGPGTRLTVT.

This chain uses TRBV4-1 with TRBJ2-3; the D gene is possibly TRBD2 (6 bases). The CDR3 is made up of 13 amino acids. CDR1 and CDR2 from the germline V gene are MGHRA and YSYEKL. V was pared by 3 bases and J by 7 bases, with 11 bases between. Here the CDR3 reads CASSQTEGHTQYF. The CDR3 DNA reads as TGCGCCAGCAGCCAGACGGAGGGACATACGCAGTATTTT.

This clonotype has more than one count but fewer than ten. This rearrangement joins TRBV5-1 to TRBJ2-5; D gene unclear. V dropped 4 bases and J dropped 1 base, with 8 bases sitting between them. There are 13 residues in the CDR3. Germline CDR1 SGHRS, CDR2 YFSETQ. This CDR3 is CASSMSVQETQYF. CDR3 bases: TGCGCCAGCAGCATGAGCGTCCAAGAGACCCAGTACTTC.

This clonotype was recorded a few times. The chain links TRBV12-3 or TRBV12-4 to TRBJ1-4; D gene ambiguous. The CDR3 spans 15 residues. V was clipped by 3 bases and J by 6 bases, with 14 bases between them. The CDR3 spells CASSFGQGSYEKLFF. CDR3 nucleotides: TGTGCCAGCAGTTTCGGGCAAGGGTCGTATGAAAAACTGTTTTTT.

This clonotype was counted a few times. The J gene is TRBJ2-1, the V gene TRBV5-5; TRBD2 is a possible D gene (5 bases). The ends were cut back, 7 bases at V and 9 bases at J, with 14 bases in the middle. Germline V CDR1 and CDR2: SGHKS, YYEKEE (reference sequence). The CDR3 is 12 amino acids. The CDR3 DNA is TGTGCCAGCGGCTATGGTCGGGGTGAGCAGTTCTTC. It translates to CASGYGRGEQFF.

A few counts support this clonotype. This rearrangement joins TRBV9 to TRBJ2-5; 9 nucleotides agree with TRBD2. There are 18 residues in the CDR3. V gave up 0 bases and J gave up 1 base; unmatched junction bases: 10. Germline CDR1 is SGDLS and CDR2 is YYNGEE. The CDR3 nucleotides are TGTGCCAGCAGCGTAGGCCGCCAGCGGGGGGCCTTCCAAGAGACCCAGTACTTC. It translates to CASSVGRQRGAFQETQYF.

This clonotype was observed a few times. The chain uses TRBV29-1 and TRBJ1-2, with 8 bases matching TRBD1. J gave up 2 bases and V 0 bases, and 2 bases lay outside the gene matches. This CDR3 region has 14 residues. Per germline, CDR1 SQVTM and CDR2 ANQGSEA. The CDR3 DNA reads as TGCAGCGTTGAAGATCACAGGGGGAACTATGGCTACACCTTC. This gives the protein CSVEDHRGNYGYTF.

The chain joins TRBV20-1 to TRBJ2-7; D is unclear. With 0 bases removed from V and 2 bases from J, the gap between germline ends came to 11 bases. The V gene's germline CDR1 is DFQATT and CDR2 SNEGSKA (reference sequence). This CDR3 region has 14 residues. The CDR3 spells CSARDGTITYEQYF. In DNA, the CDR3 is TGCAGTGCTAGAGATGGCACAATCACCTACGAGCAGTACTTC.

The CDR3: CASSSGSGTGEQFF. The CDR3 DNA is TGCGCCAGCAGCTCTGGGTCCGGGACGGGTGAGCAGTTCTTC. The rearrangement uses TRBV5-1 and TRBJ2-1, with D possibly called TRBD1 or TRBD2 (5 bases each). Germline lookup yields CDR1 SGHRS and CDR2 YFSETQ. This CDR3 spans 14 amino acids. V was shortened by 3 bases and J by 9 bases, with 16 bases between the two germline ends.

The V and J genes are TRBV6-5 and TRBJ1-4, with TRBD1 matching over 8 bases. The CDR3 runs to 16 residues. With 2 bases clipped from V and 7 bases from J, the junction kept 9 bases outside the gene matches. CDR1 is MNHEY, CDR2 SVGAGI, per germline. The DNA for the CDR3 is TGTGCCAGCAGTTACCGCAGGACAGGGCAGGCTGAAAAACTGTTTTTT. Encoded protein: CASSYRRTGQAEKLFF.

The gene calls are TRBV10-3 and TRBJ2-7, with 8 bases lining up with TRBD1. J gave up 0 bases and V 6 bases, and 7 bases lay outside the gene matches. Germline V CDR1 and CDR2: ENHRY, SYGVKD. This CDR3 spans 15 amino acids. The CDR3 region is CAIREQGVVSYEQYF. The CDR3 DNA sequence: TGTGCCATCAGGGAACAGGGGGTAGTCTCCTACGAGCAGTACTTC.

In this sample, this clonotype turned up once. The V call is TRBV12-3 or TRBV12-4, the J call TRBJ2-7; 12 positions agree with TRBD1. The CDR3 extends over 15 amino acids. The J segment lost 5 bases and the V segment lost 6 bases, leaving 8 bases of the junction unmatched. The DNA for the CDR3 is TGTGCCAGCAGGGTGTCGGGACAGGGGGCAAACGAGCAGTACTTC. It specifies CASRVSGQGANEQYF.

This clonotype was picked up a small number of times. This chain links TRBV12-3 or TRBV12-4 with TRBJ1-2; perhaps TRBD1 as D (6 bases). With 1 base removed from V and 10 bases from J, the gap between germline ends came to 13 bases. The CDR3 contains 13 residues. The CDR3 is CASSLVNTGTYTF. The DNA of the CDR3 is TGTGCCAGCAGTTTAGTCAATACAGGGACCTACACCTTC.

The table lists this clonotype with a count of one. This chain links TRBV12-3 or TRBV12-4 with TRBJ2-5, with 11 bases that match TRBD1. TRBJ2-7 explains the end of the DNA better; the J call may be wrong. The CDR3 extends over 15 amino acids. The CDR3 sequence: CASSIRTGGPYEQYF. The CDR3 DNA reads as TGTGCCAGCAGTATACGGACAGGGGGCCCCTACGAGCAGTACTTC.

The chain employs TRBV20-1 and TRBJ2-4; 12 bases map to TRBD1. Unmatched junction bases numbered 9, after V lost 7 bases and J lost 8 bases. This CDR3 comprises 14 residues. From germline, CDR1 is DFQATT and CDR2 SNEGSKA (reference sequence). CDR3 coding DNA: TGCAGTGGTGCAAGGGGGACAGGGGGCGACATTCAGTACTTC. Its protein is CSGARGTGGDIQYF.

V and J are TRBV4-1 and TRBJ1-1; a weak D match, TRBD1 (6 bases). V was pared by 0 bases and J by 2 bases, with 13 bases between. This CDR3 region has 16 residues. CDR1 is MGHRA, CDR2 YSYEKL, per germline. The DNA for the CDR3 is TGCGCCAGCAGCCAAGATAGGGAGGGGGTAAACACTGAAGCTTTCTTT. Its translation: CASSQDREGVNTEAFF.

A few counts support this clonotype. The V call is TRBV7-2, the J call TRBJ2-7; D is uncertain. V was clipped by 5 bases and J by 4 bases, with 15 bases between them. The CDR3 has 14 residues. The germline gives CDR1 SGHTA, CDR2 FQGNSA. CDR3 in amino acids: CASSNTGGMYEQYF. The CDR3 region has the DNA TGTGCCAGCAGCAACACCGGCGGTATGTACGAGCAGTACTTC.

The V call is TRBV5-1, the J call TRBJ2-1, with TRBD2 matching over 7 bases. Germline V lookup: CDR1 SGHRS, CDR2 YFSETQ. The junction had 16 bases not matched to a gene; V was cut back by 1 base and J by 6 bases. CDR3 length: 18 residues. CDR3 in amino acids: CASSLWLAATSGSNEQFF. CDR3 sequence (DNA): TGCGCCAGCAGCTTGTGGCTAGCGGCAACCTCAGGTTCCAATGAGCAGTTCTTC.

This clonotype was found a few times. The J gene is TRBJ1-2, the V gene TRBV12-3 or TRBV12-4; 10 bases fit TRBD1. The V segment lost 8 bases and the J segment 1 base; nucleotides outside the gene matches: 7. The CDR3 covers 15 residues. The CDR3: CASRDRGLLNYGYTF. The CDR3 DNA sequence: TGTGCCAGCCGGGACAGGGGACTTCTTAACTATGGCTACACCTTC.

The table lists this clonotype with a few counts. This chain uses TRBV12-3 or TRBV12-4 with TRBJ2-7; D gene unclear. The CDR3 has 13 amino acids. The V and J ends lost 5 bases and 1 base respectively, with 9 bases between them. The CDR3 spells CASSPSRSYEQYF. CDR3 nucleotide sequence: TGTGCCAGCAGTCCAAGCAGGTCCTACGAGCAGTACTTC.

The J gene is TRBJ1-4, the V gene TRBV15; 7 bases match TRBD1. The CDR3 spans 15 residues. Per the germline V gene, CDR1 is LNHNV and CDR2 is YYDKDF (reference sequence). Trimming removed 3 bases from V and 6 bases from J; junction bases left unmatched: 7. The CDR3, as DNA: TGTGCCACCAGCAGTCCCGGTAGGGGGCATGAAAAACTGTTTTTT. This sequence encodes CATSSPGRGHEKLFF.

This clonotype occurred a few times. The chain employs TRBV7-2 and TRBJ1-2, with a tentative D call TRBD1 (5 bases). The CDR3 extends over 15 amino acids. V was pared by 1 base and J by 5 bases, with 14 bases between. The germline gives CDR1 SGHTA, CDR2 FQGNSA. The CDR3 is CASSLGYRRAYGYTF. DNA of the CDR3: TGTGCCAGCAGCTTAGGATATCGCAGGGCTTATGGCTACACCTTC. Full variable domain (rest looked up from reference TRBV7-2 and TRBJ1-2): GAGVSQSPSNKVTEKGKDVELRCDPISGHTALYWYRQSLGQGLEFLIYFQGNSAPDKSGLPSDRFSAERTGGSVSTLTIQRTQQEDSAVYLCASSLGYRRAYGYTFGSGTRLTVV.

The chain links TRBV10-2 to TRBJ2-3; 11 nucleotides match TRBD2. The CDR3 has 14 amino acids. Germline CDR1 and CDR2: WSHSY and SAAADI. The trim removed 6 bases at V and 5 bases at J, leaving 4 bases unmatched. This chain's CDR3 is CASRIAGGLDTQYF. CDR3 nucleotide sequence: TGCGCCAGCAGAATAGCGGGGGGGCTAGATACGCAGTATTTT.

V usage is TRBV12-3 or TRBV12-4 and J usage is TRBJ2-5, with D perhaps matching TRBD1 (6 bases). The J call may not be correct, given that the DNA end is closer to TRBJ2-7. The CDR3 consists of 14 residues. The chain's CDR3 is CASSRGQLNYEQYF. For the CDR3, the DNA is TGTGCCAGCAGCAGGGGACAACTCAACTACGAGCAGTACTTC.